These 27 T cell receptor beta chains came from one sample sequenced in a study of technical replicates of blood from several donors. Sequenced by immunoSEQ multiplex PCR; TCRdb stores in-frame clones only, minus some. The profile shows fewer than 45,000 clones, around 97% of them singletons. The sample was T cells isolated from PBMCs. The receptors here all came from a human donor in good health.

The rearrangement uses TRBV9 and TRBJ1-4; 8 bases line up with TRBD1. Germline CDR1 and CDR2: SGDLS and YYNGEE. After removal of 5 bases from V and 5 bases from J, the junction contained 2 bases not matched to a gene. CDR3 length equals 13 residues. The CDR3 bases are TGTGCCAGCAGTAGACAGGGGAATGAAAAACTGTTTTTT. Translation: CASSRQGNEKLFF.

The chain recombines TRBV18 with TRBJ2-2; 10 nucleotides line up with TRBD2. CDR3 length equals 17 residues. V shed 4 bases, J shed 2 bases, and the junction held 7 bases outside the gene matches. The germline V gene has CDR1 KGHSH and CDR2 LQKENI. CDR3 in DNA: TGTGCCAGCTCACTAACGGGACTAGCGACTAACACCGGGGAGCTGTTTTTT. Amino acids: CASSLTGLATNTGELFF.

This chain uses TRBV30 with TRBJ1-1; D remains unclear. The CDR3 spans 11 residues. Trimming cost V 5 bases and J 0 bases, with 4 bases left between them. The germline gives CDR1 GTSNPN, CDR2 SVGIG (reference sequence). In DNA, the CDR3 is TGTGCCTGGTTCATGAACACTGAAGCTTTCTTT. Protein product: CAWFMNTEAFF.

The genes are TRBV7-9 and TRBJ1-2, with 9 bases matching TRBD1. Germline assignment: CDR1 SEHNR and CDR2 FQNEAQ (reference sequence). The CDR3 contains 15 residues. J gave up 4 bases and V 4 bases, and 7 bases lay outside the gene matches. The CDR3 DNA is TGTGCCAGCAGCTCACAGGGGGCACAGGGCTATGGCTACACCTTC. Its protein is CASSSQGAQGYGYTF.

V gene TRBV6-1 combines with J gene TRBJ1-1; tentative D call: TRBD1 (6 bases). Trimming took off 6 bases at V and 4 bases at J, with 12 bases between the two ends. Germline V lookup: CDR1 MNHNS, CDR2 SASEGT. This CDR3 contains 13 residues. The CDR3 spells CASSPFRGTEAFF. CDR3 sequence (DNA): TGTGCCAGCAGCCCCTTCAGGGGCACTGAAGCTTTCTTT.

The chain employs TRBV28 and TRBJ1-1, with 9 bases identical to TRBD1. CDR3 length: 17 residues. J lost 1 base, V lost 5 bases, and 11 bases had no gene match. Germline V gene lookup returns CDR1 MDHEN and CDR2 SYDVKM. CDR3 nucleotide sequence: TGTGCCAGCAGTGGGACAGGGTGGCGTAAAGCGAACACTGAAGCTTTCTTT. This gives the protein CASSGTGWRKANTEAFF.

This chain connects TRBV7-6 to TRBJ2-7; TRBD2 matches at 7 bases. Germline CDR1 and CDR2: SGHVS and FNYEAQ. V trimming: 5 bases; J trimming: 2 bases; junction bases outside the gene matches: 9. The CDR3 loop spans 15 amino acids. The CDR3 here is CASSPIQRGTYEQYF. The DNA for the CDR3 is TGTGCCAGCAGCCCCATACAGCGGGGTACCTACGAGCAGTACTTC.

This chain uses TRBV19 with TRBJ1-2; 12 bases map to TRBD1. The J segment lost 7 bases and the V segment lost 7 bases, leaving 10 bases of the junction unmatched. This CDR3 has 15 amino acids. Germline CDR1 is LNHDA and CDR2 is SQIVND (reference sequence). The CDR3: CASKTRDRGLGGYTF. The DNA for the CDR3 is TGTGCCAGTAAGACCCGGGACAGGGGGCTCGGTGGCTACACCTTC.

This chain uses TRBV29-1 with TRBJ1-2; 10 nucleotides line up with TRBD1. This CDR3 region has 13 residues. Germline loops: CDR1 SQVTM, CDR2 ANQGSEA. V trimming: 5 bases; J trimming: 5 bases; junction bases outside the gene matches: 5. The CDR3 sequence: CSVLGQGTYGYTF. The DNA for the CDR3 is TGCAGCGTTCTGGGACAGGGGACTTATGGCTACACCTTC.

The chain employs TRBV20-1 and TRBJ2-7; the match to TRBD2 covers 10 bases. CDR1 and CDR2 (germline): DFQATT, SNEGSKA (reference sequence). The CDR3 length is 11 residues. The CDR3 protein is CRWTSGYEQYF. CDR3 in DNA: TGCAGATGGACTAGCGGCTACGAGCAGTACTTC.

The chain joins TRBV6-5 to TRBJ1-2, with a possible D match to TRBD1 (6 bases). CDR1 and CDR2 (germline): MNHEY, SVGAGI. V lost 5 bases and J 1 base, leaving 11 bases between the germline ends. The length of the CDR3 is 14 residues. The DNA of the CDR3 is TGTGCCAGCAGTACGACAGGTTATAACTATGGCTACACCTTC. Amino acids: CASSTTGYNYGYTF.

The V call is TRBV6-1, the J call TRBJ1-1, with a possible D match to TRBD1 (6 bases). Trimming took off 7 bases at V and 4 bases at J, with 13 bases between the two ends. The CDR3 length is 13 residues. CDR1 is MNHNS, CDR2 SASEGT, per germline. The DNA for the CDR3 is TGTGCCAGCATGGTAGGGGGGGCCACTGAAGCTTTCTTT. This encodes CASMVGGATEAFF.

This rearrangement joins TRBV6-5 to TRBJ2-7, with D unclear. The CDR3 sequence is 14 residues long. Germline V lookup: CDR1 MNHEY, CDR2 SVGAGI. The V and J ends lost 6 bases and 2 bases respectively, with 14 bases between them. The CDR3 loop reads CASRPPDTAYEQYF. The CDR3 DNA reads as TGTGCCAGCAGACCACCTGACACCGCCTACGAGCAGTACTTC.

The rearrangement links TRBV5-4 to TRBJ2-2, with 7 nucleotides matching TRBD2. Germline CDR1 SGHNT, CDR2 YYREEE (reference sequence). CDR3 length: 14 amino acids. Trimming at V came to 5 bases and at J to 5 bases, leaving 6 bases not matched to a gene. The DNA for the CDR3 is TGTGCCAGCAGGATGGGGCGGGAGACCGGGGAGCTGTTTTTT. This sequence encodes CASRMGRETGELFF. The full variable domain, in which reference TRBV5-4 and TRBJ2-2 provide the parts outside the CDR3, is ETGVTQSPTHLIKTRGQQVTLRCSSQSGHNTVSWYQQALGQGPQFIFQYYREEENGRGNFPPRFSGLQFPNYSSELNVNALELDDSALYLCASRMGRETGELFFGEGSRLTVL.

The chain carries TRBV29-1 and TRBJ1-4, with D possibly being TRBD1 (6 bases). The CDR3 runs to 14 residues. V lost 8 bases and J 3 bases, leaving 16 bases between the germline ends. CDR1 is SQVTM, CDR2 ANQGSEA, per germline. CDR3 bases: TGCAGCACCCCGGGGGGGCGGGCTAATGAAAAACTGTTTTTT. This gives the protein CSTPGGRANEKLFF.

The chain combines TRBV9 with TRBJ2-1; 8 bases are shared with TRBD2. V trimming: 3 bases; J trimming: 5 bases; junction bases outside the gene matches: 7. Germline assignment: CDR1 SGDLS and CDR2 YYNGEE. CDR3 length equals 15 residues. CDR3 sequence reads: CASSAEAGGHNEQFF. The CDR3 DNA reads as TGTGCCAGCAGCGCCGAGGCGGGAGGACACAATGAGCAGTTCTTC.

The chain couples TRBV6-6 to TRBJ2-1; D may be TRBD2 (5 bases). CDR1 is MNHNY and CDR2 is SVGAGI in the germline V gene (reference sequence). V was trimmed by 5 bases and J by 10 bases, leaving 12 bases between them. The CDR3 covers 12 residues. For the CDR3, the DNA is TGTGCCAGCAGTCGGGGATCTTTAGAGCAGTTCTTC. Translation gives CASSRGSLEQFF.

The chain's CDR3 is CASSKGTRSSYEQYF. The CDR3 nucleotides read TGTGCCAGCAGCAAAGGTACCAGGTCTTCCTACGAGCAGTACTTC. This chain uses TRBV21-1 with TRBJ2-7; TRBD1 was called by the table and not checked on the DNA. TRBV21-1 is recorded as a pseudogene. This CDR3 region has 15 residues.

J is TRBJ2-7 and V is TRBV7-9, with a possible D match to TRBD1 (5 bases). Trimming pared 2 bases from V and 2 bases from J, leaving 10 bases between. Germline loops: CDR1 SEHNR, CDR2 FQNEAQ (reference sequence). The CDR3 contains 14 residues. This CDR3 reads CASSLRVRAYEQYF. The DNA for the CDR3 is TGTGCCAGCAGCTTAAGGGTCAGGGCCTACGAGCAGTACTTC.

Points on this clone: The sample contains more than one DNA sequence encoding this CDR3. V is TRBV20-1 and J is TRBJ2-1; 7 nucleotides line up with TRBD2. This CDR3 comprises 11 residues. Germline CDR1 DFQATT, CDR2 SNEGSKA (reference sequence). The V segment lost 3 bases and the J segment 7 bases; nucleotides outside the gene matches: 0. CDR3 sequence reads: CSARGGNEQFF. DNA of the CDR3: TGCAGTGCTAGGGGGGGGAATGAGCAGTTCTTC.

The chain recombines TRBV7-3 with TRBJ2-3; the match to TRBD1 covers 11 bases. The CDR3 is made up of 16 amino acids. V lost 3 bases and J lost 1; bases outside the gene matches: 3. The germline gives CDR1 SGHTA, CDR2 FQGTGA. The CDR3 region is CASSLGGQGGTDTQYF. The DNA of the CDR3 is TGTGCCAGCAGCTTGGGGGGACAGGGGGGCACAGATACGCAGTATTTT. Together with reference TRBV7-3 and TRBJ2-3, the CDR3 gives the full variable domain: GAGVSQTPSNKVTEKGKYVELRCDPISGHTALYWYRQSLGQGPEFLIYFQGTGAADDSGLPNDRFFAVRPEGSVSTLKIQRTERGDSAVYLCASSLGGQGGTDTQYFGPGTRLTVL.

The chain is built from TRBV30 and TRBJ1-2; no clear D gene. V shed 2 bases and J shed 8 bases, with 9 bases lying between them. Germline V gene sequence: CDR1 GTSNPN, CDR2 SVGIG (reference sequence). This CDR3 comprises 11 residues. The CDR3 DNA reads as TGTGCCTGGAGTCCCGGGGAGGGCTACACCTTC. This sequence encodes CAWSPGEGYTF.

This chain joins TRBV29-1 and TRBJ1-2, with D possibly being TRBD1 (6 bases). The CDR3 has 14 residues. Germline V gene lookup returns CDR1 SQVTM and CDR2 ANQGSEA. Trimming shortened V by 4 bases and J by 4 bases, and 16 bases separated the two germline ends. DNA for the CDR3: TGCAGCGTTGCTCAGACGGAACAGGGCTATGGCTACACCTTC. Protein sequence: CSVAQTEQGYGYTF.

V is TRBV6-5 and J is TRBJ2-1; 7 bases align to TRBD2. CDR3 size: 14 residues. The junction had 5 bases not matched to a gene; V was cut back by 5 bases and J by 4 bases. From germline, CDR1 is MNHEY and CDR2 SVGAGI. CDR3 sequence: CASSREDYYNEQFF. The CDR3 coding sequence is TGTGCCAGCAGTCGGGAGGACTATTACAATGAGCAGTTCTTC.

V is TRBV29-1 and J is TRBJ1-2, with a weak D call TRBD1 (6 bases). Germline V gene lookup returns CDR1 SQVTM and CDR2 ANQGSEA. V lost 6 bases to trimming and J lost 8 bases, with 19 bases between them. This CDR3 is 13 amino acids long. CDR3 loop: CSVQWSRGDGYTF. CDR3 bases: TGCAGCGTACAATGGTCCAGGGGCGACGGCTACACCTTC.

The chain uses TRBV7-2 and TRBJ1-2; D is ambiguous. Trimming left V 5 bases short and J 5 bases short, with 21 bases between. The CDR3 sequence is 16 residues long. Germline V gene sequence: CDR1 SGHTA, CDR2 FQGNSA. The CDR3 region is CASSPRPEIPGYGYTF. For the CDR3, the DNA is TGTGCCAGCAGCCCGAGACCCGAAATTCCGGGGTATGGCTACACCTTC. Full variable domain (outside the CDR3, taken from reference TRBV7-2 and TRBJ1-2): GAGVSQSPSNKVTEKGKDVELRCDPISGHTALYWYRQSLGQGLEFLIYFQGNSAPDKSGLPSDRFSAERTGGSVSTLTIQRTQQEDSAVYLCASSPRPEIPGYGYTFGSGTRLTVV.

This sequence joins TRBV28 and TRBJ1-5; D uncertain. V was cut by 1 base and J by 6 bases, with 13 bases left in between. The CDR3 is 15 amino acids. CDR1 and CDR2 (germline): MDHEN, SYDVKM. CDR3 region: CASSLLRASGQPQHF. The CDR3 DNA sequence: TGTGCCAGCAGTTTATTGAGGGCCAGCGGTCAGCCCCAGCATTTT.